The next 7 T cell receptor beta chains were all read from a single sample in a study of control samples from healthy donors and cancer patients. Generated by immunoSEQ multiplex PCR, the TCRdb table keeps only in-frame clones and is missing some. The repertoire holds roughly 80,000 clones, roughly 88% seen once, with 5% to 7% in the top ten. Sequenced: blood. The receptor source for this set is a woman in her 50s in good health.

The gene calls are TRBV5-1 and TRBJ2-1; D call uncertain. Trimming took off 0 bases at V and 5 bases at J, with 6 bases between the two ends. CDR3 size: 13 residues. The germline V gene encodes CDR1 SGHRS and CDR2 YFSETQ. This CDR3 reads CASSLAGHNEQFF. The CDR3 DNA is TGCGCCAGCAGCTTGGCGGGTCACAATGAGCAGTTCTTC.

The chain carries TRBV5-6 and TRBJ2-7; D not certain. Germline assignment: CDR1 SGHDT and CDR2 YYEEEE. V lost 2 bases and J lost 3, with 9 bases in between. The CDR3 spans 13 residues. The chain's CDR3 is CASSLTGIYEQYF. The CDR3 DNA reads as TGTGCCAGCAGCTTAACTGGGATCTACGAGCAGTACTTC.

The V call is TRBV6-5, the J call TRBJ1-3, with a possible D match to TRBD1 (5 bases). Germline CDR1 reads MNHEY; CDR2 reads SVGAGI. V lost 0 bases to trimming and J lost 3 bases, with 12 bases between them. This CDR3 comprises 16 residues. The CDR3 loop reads CASSYSGVLGGNTIYF. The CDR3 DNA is TGTGCCAGCAGTTACTCAGGGGTTTTAGGTGGAAACACCATATATTTT.

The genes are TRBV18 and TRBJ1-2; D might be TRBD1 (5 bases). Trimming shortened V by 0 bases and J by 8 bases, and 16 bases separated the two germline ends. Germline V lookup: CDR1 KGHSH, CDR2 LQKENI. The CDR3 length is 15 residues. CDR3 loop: CASSPPGGWASGYTF. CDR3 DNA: TGTGCCAGCTCACCACCGGGGGGGTGGGCCTCCGGCTACACCTTC.

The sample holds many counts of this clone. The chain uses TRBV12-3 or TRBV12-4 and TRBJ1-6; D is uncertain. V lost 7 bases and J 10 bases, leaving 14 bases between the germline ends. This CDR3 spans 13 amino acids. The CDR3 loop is CASTPEAFSPLHF. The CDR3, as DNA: TGTGCCAGCACCCCCGAGGCATTCTCACCCCTCCACTTT.

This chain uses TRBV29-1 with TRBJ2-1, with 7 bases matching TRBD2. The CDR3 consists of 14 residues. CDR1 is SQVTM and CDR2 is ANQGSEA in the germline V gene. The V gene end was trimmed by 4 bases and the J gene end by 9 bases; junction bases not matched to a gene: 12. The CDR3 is CSVGLIAGAVEQFF. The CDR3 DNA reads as TGCAGCGTTGGACTGATAGCGGGCGCGGTTGAGCAGTTCTTC.

CDR3 loop: CASSVVGNTEAFF. CDR3 DNA: TGTGCCAGCAGTGTCGTGGGGAACACTGAAGCTTTCTTT. This chain connects TRBV2 to TRBJ1-1; D is unclear. From germline, CDR1 is SNHLY and CDR2 FYNNEI. The ends were cut back, 4 bases at V and 1 base at J, with 7 bases in the middle. The CDR3 runs 13 residues.